Below are 5 T cell receptor beta chains sequenced from a single sample in a study of CD8 T cells in Susac syndrome (dated by TCRdb to the late 2010s). Library prep was done by the immunoSEQ multiplex PCR assay. RNA was extracted using the RNeasy kit, and roughly 0.5 to 1 microgram was reverse transcribed with random hexamers. In TCRdb, the public reads were trimmed at Q25 with fastp and aligned with MiXCR, with productive beta chains retained. Identical CDR3 proteins give one entry, which carries the most common genes and DNA. The sample yields roughly 120,000 distinct CDR3 sequences; over 85% were counted once. Over 0.065% of the sample goes to the ten largest clones. The sequencing sample was made of CD4+ T cells from PBMCs. The receptors come from a human donor in good health.

V and J are TRBV6-2 or TRBV6-3 and TRBJ1-5; D remains unclear. Deletions cut 6 bases from V and 4 bases from J, with 10 bases between. This CDR3 region has 13 residues. The germline V gene has CDR1 MNHEY and CDR2 SVGEGT. The CDR3 DNA is TGTGCCAGCAGCTCCCTCGATAATCAGCCCCAGCATTTT. It specifies CASSSLDNQPQHF.

This chain links TRBV3-1 with TRBJ2-7; D may be TRBD2 (5 bases). Germline V gene lookup returns CDR1 LGHDT and CDR2 YNNKEL (reference sequence). This CDR3 region has 14 residues. Trimming removed 2 bases at V and 5 bases at J, with 13 bases between. The CDR3 nucleotides are TGTGCCAGCAGCCAACCTGGACTTAAGAACGAGCAGTACTTC. Translation gives CASSQPGLKNEQYF.

The chain employs TRBV6-1 and TRBJ1-2; D may be TRBD1 (5 bases). Germline assignment: CDR1 MNHNS and CDR2 SASEGT. Deletions cut 6 bases from V and 4 bases from J, with 15 bases between. The CDR3 extends over 14 amino acids. The CDR3, as DNA: TGTGCCAGCAGGGACACCCCCAGGGCCTATGGCTACACCTTC. Its protein is CASRDTPRAYGYTF.

V and J are TRBV7-2 and TRBJ1-1, with unresolved D. CDR3 size: 14 residues. The germline V and J ends were trimmed by 1 base and 2 bases, with 8 bases remaining between them. Germline V CDR1 and CDR2: SGHTA, FQGNSA. CDR3 bases: TGTGCCAGCAGCTTAGGTCCGGCTAACACTGAAGCTTTCTTT. Encoded protein: CASSLGPANTEAFF.

This chain joins TRBV6-1 and TRBJ2-5; D not certain. Trimming cost V 8 bases and J 2 bases, with 21 bases left between them. The CDR3 is 16 amino acids. From germline, CDR1 is MNHNS and CDR2 SASEGT. CDR3 in amino acids: CASARVWEYRQETQYF. CDR3 bases: TGTGCCAGCGCCCGAGTTTGGGAATACCGGCAAGAGACCCAGTACTTC.